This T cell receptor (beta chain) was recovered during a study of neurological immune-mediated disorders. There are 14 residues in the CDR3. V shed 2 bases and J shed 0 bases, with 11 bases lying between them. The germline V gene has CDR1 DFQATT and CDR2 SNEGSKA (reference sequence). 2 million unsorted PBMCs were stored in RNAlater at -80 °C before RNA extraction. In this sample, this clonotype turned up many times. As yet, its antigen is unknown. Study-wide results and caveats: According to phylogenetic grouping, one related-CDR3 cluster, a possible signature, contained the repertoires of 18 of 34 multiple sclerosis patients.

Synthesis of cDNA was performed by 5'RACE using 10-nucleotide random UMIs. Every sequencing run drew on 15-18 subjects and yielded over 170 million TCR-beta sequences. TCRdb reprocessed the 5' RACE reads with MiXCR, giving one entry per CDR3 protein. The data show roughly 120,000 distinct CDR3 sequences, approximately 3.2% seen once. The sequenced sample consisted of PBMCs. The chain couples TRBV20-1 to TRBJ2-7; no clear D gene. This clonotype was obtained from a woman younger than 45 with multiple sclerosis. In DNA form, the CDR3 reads TGCAGTGCTAGAAAGAGCTCAAGCTCCTACGAGCAGTACTTC. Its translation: CSARKSSSSYEQYF.